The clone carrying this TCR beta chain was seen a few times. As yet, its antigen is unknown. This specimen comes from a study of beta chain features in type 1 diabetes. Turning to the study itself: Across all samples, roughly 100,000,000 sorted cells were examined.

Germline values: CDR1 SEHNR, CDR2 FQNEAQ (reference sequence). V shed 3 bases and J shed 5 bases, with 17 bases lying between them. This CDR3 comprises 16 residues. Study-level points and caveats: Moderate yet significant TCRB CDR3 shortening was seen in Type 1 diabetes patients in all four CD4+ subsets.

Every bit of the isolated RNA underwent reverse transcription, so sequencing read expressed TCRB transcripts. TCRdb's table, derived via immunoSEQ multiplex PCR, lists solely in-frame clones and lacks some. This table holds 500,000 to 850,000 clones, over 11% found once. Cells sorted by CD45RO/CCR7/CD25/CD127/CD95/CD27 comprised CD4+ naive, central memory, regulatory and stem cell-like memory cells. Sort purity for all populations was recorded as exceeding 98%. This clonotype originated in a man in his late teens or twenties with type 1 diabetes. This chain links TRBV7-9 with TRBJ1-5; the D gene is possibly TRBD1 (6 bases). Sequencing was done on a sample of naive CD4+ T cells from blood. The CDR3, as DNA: TGTGCCAGCAGCTTCGGCGCTGGGGGCGAGGATCAGCCCCAGCATTTT. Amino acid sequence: CASSFGAGGEDQPQHF.